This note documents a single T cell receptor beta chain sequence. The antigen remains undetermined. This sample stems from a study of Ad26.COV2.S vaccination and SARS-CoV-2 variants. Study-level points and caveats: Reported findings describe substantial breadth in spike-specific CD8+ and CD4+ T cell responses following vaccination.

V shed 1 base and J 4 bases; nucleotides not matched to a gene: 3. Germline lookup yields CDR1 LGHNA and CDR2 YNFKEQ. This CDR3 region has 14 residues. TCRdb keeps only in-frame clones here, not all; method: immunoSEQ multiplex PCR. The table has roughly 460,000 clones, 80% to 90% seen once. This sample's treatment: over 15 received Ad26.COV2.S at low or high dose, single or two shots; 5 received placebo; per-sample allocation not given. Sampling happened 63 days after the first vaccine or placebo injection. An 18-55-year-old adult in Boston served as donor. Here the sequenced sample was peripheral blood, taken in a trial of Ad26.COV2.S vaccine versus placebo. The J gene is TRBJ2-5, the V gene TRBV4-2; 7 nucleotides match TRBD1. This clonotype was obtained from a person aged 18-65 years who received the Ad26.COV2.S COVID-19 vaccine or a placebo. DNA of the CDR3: TGTGCCAGCAGCCAAGGACAGGGCCCAGAGACCCAGTACTTC. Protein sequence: CASSQGQGPETQYF.